The 21 T cell receptor beta chains below come from one sample, sequenced in a study of blood T cell repertoires in COVID-19. Sequenced by immunoSEQ multiplex PCR; TCRdb stores in-frame clones only, minus some. Here the sample spans some 55,000 clones, about 90% being singletons. Sample: peripheral blood. These receptors all come from a man in his 60s with acute or convalescent COVID-19.

CDR3 amino acids: CASTPQGAGGSYGYTF. The DNA of the CDR3 is TGTGCCAGCACCCCTCAGGGGGCAGGGGGCAGCTATGGCTACACCTTC. The V and J genes are TRBV7-9 and TRBJ1-2, with 8 bases that match TRBD1. The germline CDR1 and CDR2 sequences are SEHNR and FQNEAQ (reference sequence). The CDR3 is 16 residues long. Germline trimming cut 7 bases from V and 4 bases from J; bases unmatched to any gene: 14.

This rearrangement joins TRBV11-2 to TRBJ2-2; weak D call: TRBD2 (6 bases). From germline, CDR1 is SGHAT and CDR2 FQNNGV. This CDR3 is 15 amino acids long. V lost 3 bases and J lost 6, with 14 bases in between. As DNA, the CDR3 is TGTGCCAGCAGCTTGATTCAGGGAGGCGCCGGGGAGCTGTTTTTT. This gives the protein CASSLIQGGAGELFF.

The chain links TRBV7-2 to TRBJ1-2; tentatively, D is TRBD1 (6 bases). The CDR3 spans 14 residues. V gave up 1 base and J gave up 5 bases, with 11 bases separating them. Germline-derived CDR1 and CDR2 are SGHTA and FQGNSA. DNA for the CDR3: TGTGCCAGCAGCTTAGGGGGGCCGCTATATGGCTACACCTTC. Protein product: CASSLGGPLYGYTF.

The chain carries TRBV11-2 and TRBJ1-1, with 9 positions matching TRBD1. From germline, CDR1 is SGHAT and CDR2 FQNNGV. Trimming at V came to 11 bases and at J to 5 bases, leaving 9 bases not matched to a gene. The CDR3 contains 13 residues. In DNA form, the CDR3 reads TGTGCCGGCTCCCGGGACAGGGCTACTGAAGCTTTCTTT. It is translated as CAGSRDRATEAFF.

The CDR3 region is CASSLGGNNQPQHF. CDR3 sequence (DNA): TGTGCCAGCAGCTTGGGAGGGAATAATCAGCCCCAGCATTTT. The rearrangement joins TRBV7-9 to TRBJ1-5; no definite D call. Per the germline V gene, CDR1 is SEHNR and CDR2 is FQNEAQ (reference sequence). The CDR3 sequence is 14 residues long. The ends were cut back, 3 bases at V and 4 bases at J, with 10 bases in the middle.

The V call is TRBV2, the J call TRBJ1-5; TRBD1 matches 9 bases. Germline V gene data show CDR1 as SNHLY and CDR2 as FYNNEI. The CDR3 runs 17 residues. V was clipped by 6 bases and J by 2 bases; unmatched bases: 11. Here the CDR3 reads CASSRDRVRAGNQPQHF. The CDR3 DNA reads TGTGCCAGCAGCCGGGACAGGGTAAGAGCGGGCAATCAGCCCCAGCATTTT.

The chain links TRBV19 to TRBJ2-5; 8 nucleotides agree with TRBD1. The CDR3 sequence is 14 residues long. V trimming: 7 bases; J trimming: 4 bases; junction bases outside the gene matches: 8. The germline CDR1 and CDR2 sequences are LNHDA and SQIVND (reference sequence). CDR3 region: CASNLRGRGETQYF. CDR3 nucleotides: TGTGCCAGTAACCTCAGGGGGCGCGGAGAGACCCAGTACTTC. The variable domain in full, completed from reference TRBV19 and TRBJ2-5, reads DGGITQSPKYLFRKEGQNVTLSCEQNLNHDAMYWYRQDPGQGLRLIYYSQIVNDFQKGDIAEGYSVSREKKESFPLTVTSAQKNPTAFYLCASNLRGRGETQYFGPGTRLLVL.

The table lists this clone with a count of one. The rearrangement links TRBV12-3 or TRBV12-4 to TRBJ1-2; 7 bases are a match to TRBD1. The CDR3 has 12 residues. With V trimmed by 8 bases and J by 10 bases, 10 bases remained unmatched. The CDR3 DNA reads as TGTGCCAGCTGCGGGACAGAGAGATTCTACACCTTC. Translated: CASCGTERFYTF.

The J gene is TRBJ2-5, the V gene TRBV6-2 or TRBV6-3, with a possible D match to TRBD2 (6 bases). Trimming cost V 2 bases and J 6 bases, with 19 bases left between them. Germline V gene lookup returns CDR1 MNHEY and CDR2 SVGEGT. The CDR3 totals 16 residues. As DNA, the CDR3 is TGTGCCAGCAGTTACCCCTGGGGAGGTAGCGGAAAGACCCAGTACTTC. It yields the protein CASSYPWGGSGKTQYF.

The gene calls are TRBV5-6 and TRBJ2-2; TRBD1 matches at 9 bases. The ends lost 2 bases at V and 2 bases at J; junction bases unmatched: 4. The CDR3 totals 16 residues. Germline-derived CDR1 and CDR2 are SGHDT and YYEEEE. The CDR3 loop reads CASSFTGQGNTGELFF. For the CDR3, the DNA is TGTGCCAGCAGCTTTACGGGACAGGGAAACACCGGGGAGCTGTTTTTT.

J is TRBJ1-3 and V is TRBV4-3; TRBD1 agrees at 9 bases. The trim removed 3 bases at V and 2 bases at J, leaving 5 bases unmatched. In germline, CDR1 is LGHNA, CDR2 YSLEER. There are 16 residues in the CDR3. The CDR3 spells CASSHRTGGTGNTIYF. The CDR3 DNA is TGCGCCAGCAGCCACCGAACAGGGGGCACTGGAAACACCATATATTTT.

The gene calls are TRBV6-5 and TRBJ2-5; tentative D call: TRBD2 (7 bases). The CDR3 sequence is 14 residues long. Germline V gene data show CDR1 as MNHEY and CDR2 as SVGAGI. The CDR3 DNA is TGTGCTCAGGGGAGCGGGGCCAGCCAAGAGACCCAGTACTTC. Translating gives CAQGSGASQETQYF.

The V call is TRBV12-3 or TRBV12-4, the J call TRBJ1-1; TRBD1 matches at 7 bases. V was pared by 6 bases and J by 5 bases, with 0 bases of the junction left unmatched. The CDR3 contains 11 residues. The CDR3 DNA follows: TGTGCCAGCAGGACAGGGACTGAAGCTTTCTTT. It yields the protein CASRTGTEAFF.

The V call is TRBV11-2, the J call TRBJ1-2, with 7 bases lining up with TRBD1. The CDR3 loop spans 16 amino acids. J was trimmed by 8 bases and V by 1 base; bases with no gene match: 13. Germline-derived CDR1 and CDR2 are SGHAT and FQNNGV. This CDR3 reads CASSLGWDSLPGGYTF. The DNA of the CDR3 is TGTGCCAGCAGCTTAGGGTGGGACAGCTTACCGGGGGGCTACACCTTC.

The chain employs TRBV5-8 and TRBJ1-6; 7 bases map to TRBD1. Germline V gene data show CDR1 as SGHTS and CDR2 as YDEGEE. The CDR3 length is 16 residues. Losses at the gene ends were 4 bases for V and 0 bases for J; bases not matched to a gene: 4. CDR3 in amino acids: CASSRQGGSYNSPLHF. The CDR3 region has the DNA TGTGCCAGCAGCCGACAGGGAGGCTCCTATAATTCACCCCTCCACTTT. The whole variable domain, remainder taken from reference TRBV5-8 and TRBJ1-6, is EAGVTQSPTHLIKTRGQQATLRCSPISGHTSVYWYQQALGLGLQFLLWYDEGEERNRGNFPPRFSGRQFPNYSSELNVNALELEDSALYLCASSRQGGSYNSPLHFGNGTRLTVT.

V gene TRBV5-6 combines with J gene TRBJ2-5; 11 bases match TRBD2. The trim removed 3 bases at V and 3 bases at J, leaving 7 bases unmatched. This CDR3 contains 16 residues. The germline V gene encodes CDR1 SGHDT and CDR2 YYEEEE. CDR3 amino acids: CASSSGPSGGKETQYF. The CDR3 DNA follows: TGTGCCAGCAGCTCGGGGCCTAGCGGGGGGAAAGAGACCCAGTACTTC. Variable domain in full (rest from reference TRBV5-6 and TRBJ2-5): DAGVTQSPTHLIKTRGQQVTLRCSPKSGHDTVSWYQQALGQGPQFIFQYYEEEERQRGNFPDRFSGHQFPNYSSELNVNALLLGDSALYLCASSSGPSGGKETQYFGPGTRLLVL.

The rearrangement joins TRBV6-6 to TRBJ2-3; 11 bases are shared with TRBD2. Germline CDR1 MNHNY, CDR2 SVGAGI (reference sequence). The CDR3 sequence is 17 residues long. Losses at the gene ends were 5 bases for V and 0 bases for J; bases not matched to a gene: 7. Here the CDR3 DNA reads TGTGCCAGCAGTCTAGCGGGGGGACTTGGTAGCACAGATACGCAGTATTTT. Its protein is CASSLAGGLGSTDTQYF.

The chain carries TRBV2 and TRBJ2-2, with 7 bases identical to TRBD1. J was trimmed by 2 bases and V by 7 bases; bases with no gene match: 7. The germline V gene has CDR1 SNHLY and CDR2 FYNNEI. CDR3 length: 15 residues. As DNA, the CDR3 is TGTGCCAGCATCGCAGGGGGTTTAAACACCGGGGAGCTGTTTTTT. Protein: CASIAGGLNTGELFF. Drawing the rest from reference TRBV2 and TRBJ2-2, the complete variable domain is EPEVTQTPSHQVTQMGQEVILRCVPISNHLYFYWYRQILGQKVEFLVSFYNNEISEKSEIFDDQFSVERPDGSNFTLKIRSTKLEDSAMYFCASIAGGLNTGELFFGEGSRLTVL.

The V call is TRBV10-2, the J call TRBJ1-5; 7 bases are shared with TRBD1. The CDR3 runs to 11 residues. The V gene end was trimmed by 6 bases and the J gene end by 12 bases; junction bases not matched to a gene: 5. Germline V gene data show CDR1 as WSHSY and CDR2 as SAAADI. For the CDR3, the DNA is TGCGCCAGCAGAGGGGACAGTCGCCAGCATTTT. Its protein product is CASRGDSRQHF.

The CDR3 nucleotides are TGCGCCAGCAGCCAAGATTTAACAGGGGAAGGGGCAACTAATGAAAAACTGTTTTTT. Encoded protein: CASSQDLTGEGATNEKLFF. The chain carries TRBV4-3 and TRBJ1-4; TRBD1 matches at 7 bases. The CDR3 length is 19 residues. The V gene's germline CDR1 is LGHNA and CDR2 YSLEER. The V segment lost 0 bases and the J segment 0 bases; nucleotides outside the gene matches: 10.

The J gene is TRBJ1-4, the V gene TRBV27; D perhaps matches TRBD1 (5 bases). V was cut by 8 bases and J by 7 bases, with 20 bases left in between. The CDR3 contains 15 residues. Germline-derived CDR1 and CDR2 are MNHEY and SMNVEV (reference sequence). The CDR3 reads CASSLFRGGGEKLFF. The CDR3 DNA sequence: TGTGCCAGCTCCTTATTTCGCGGGGGGGGTGAAAAACTGTTTTTT. The full variable domain, completed using reference TRBV27 and TRBJ1-4, is EAQVTQNPRYLITVTGKKLTVTCSQNMNHEYMSWYRQDPGLGLRQIYYSMNVEVTDKGDVPEGYKVSRKEKRNFPLILESPSPNQTSLYFCASSLFRGGGEKLFFGSGTQLSVL.